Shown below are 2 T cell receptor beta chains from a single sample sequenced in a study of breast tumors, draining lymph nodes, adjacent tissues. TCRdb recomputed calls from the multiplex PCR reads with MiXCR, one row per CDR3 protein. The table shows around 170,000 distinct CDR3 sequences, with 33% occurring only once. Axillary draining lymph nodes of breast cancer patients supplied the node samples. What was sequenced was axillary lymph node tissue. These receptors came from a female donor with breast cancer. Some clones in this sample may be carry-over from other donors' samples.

This chain's CDR3 is CASSIGVYGYTIYF. CDR3 DNA sequence: TGTGCCAGTAGTATTGGGGTTTATGGCTACACCATATATTTT. The rearrangement uses TRBV19 and TRBJ1-3; D uncertain. Trimming pared 3 bases from V and 8 bases from J, leaving 14 bases between. The length of the CDR3 is 14 residues. Per the germline V gene, CDR1 is LNHDA and CDR2 is SQIVND (reference sequence).

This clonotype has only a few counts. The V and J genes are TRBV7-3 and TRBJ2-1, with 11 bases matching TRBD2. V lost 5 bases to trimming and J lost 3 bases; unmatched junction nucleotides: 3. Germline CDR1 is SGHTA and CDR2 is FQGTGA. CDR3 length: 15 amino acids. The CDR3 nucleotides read TGTGCCAGCAGCCACGGGACTAGCGGCTACAATGAGCAGTTCTTC. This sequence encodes CASSHGTSGYNEQFF. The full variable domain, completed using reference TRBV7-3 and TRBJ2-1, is GAGVSQTPSNKVTEKGKYVELRCDPISGHTALYWYRQSLGQGPEFLIYFQGTGAADDSGLPNDRFFAVRPEGSVSTLKIQRTERGDSAVYLCASSHGTSGYNEQFFGPGTRLTVL.